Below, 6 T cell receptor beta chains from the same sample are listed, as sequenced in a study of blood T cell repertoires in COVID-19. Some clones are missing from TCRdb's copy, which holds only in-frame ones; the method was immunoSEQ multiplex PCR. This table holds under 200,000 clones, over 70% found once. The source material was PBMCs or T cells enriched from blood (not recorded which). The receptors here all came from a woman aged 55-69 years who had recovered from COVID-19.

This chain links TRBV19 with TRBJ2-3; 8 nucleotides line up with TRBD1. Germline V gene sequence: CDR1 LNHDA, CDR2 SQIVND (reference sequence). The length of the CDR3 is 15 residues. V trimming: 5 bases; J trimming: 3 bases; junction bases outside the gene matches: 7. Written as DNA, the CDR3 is TGTGCCAGTAGTCCCACCGGACAGGGAACAGATACGCAGTATTTT. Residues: CASSPTGQGTDTQYF.

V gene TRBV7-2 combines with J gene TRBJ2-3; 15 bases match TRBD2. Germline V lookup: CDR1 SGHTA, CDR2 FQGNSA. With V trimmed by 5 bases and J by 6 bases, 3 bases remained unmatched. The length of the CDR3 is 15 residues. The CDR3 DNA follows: TGTGCCAGCAGCCGGACTAGCGGGGGGGCGGATACGCAGTATTTT. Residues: CASSRTSGGADTQYF.

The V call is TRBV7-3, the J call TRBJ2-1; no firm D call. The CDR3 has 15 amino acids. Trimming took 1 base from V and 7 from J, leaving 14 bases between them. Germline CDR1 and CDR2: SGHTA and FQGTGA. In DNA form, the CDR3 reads TGTGCCAGCAGCTTAAACCCCACTTCGGTGAATGAGCAGTTCTTC. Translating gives CASSLNPTSVNEQFF.

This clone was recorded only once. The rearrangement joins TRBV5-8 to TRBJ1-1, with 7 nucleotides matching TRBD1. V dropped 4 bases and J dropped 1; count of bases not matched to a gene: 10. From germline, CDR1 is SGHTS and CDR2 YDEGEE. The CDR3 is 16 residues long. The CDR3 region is CASSPGQPLKNTEAFF. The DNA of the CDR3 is TGTGCCAGCAGCCCGGGACAGCCGCTAAAGAACACTGAAGCTTTCTTT.

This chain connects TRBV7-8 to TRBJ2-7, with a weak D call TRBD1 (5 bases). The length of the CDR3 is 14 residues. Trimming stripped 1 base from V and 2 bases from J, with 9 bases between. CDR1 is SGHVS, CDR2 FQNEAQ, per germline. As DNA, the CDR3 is TGTGCCAGCAGCTTAGAGGCAGGGACCTACGAGCAGTACTTC. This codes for CASSLEAGTYEQYF.

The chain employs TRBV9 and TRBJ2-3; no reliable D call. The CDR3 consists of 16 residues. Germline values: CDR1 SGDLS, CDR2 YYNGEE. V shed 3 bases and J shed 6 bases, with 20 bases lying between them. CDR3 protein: CASSAGNRPLQDTQYF. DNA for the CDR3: TGTGCCAGCAGCGCCGGAAACCGACCGCTACAGGATACGCAGTATTTT.